These T cell receptor beta chains were read from a single sample in a study of spatial heterogeneity in lung cancer. Using its own MiXCR run on the 5' RACE reads, TCRdb lists one record per CDR3 protein. The sample lists about 120,000 distinct CDR3 sequences, 9% to 15% seen once, with over 15% in the top ten. The source was PBMCs, collected at follow-up. The receptor source for this set is a male donor with early-stage non-small cell lung cancer. CDR3s include the opening cysteine and the closing phenylalanine or tryptophan. The D gene is left open where the match is weak. Where a row states a size, it is once, few, many or the class of an expanded clone; other rows omit it.

clone size	D gene	V gene	CDR3 length	J gene	CDR3 protein	CDR3 DNA
many	NA	TRBV7-8	15	TRBJ1-1	CASSLERESRRKAFF	TGTGCCAGCAGCTTAGAAAGGGAAAGTCGTCGGAAAGCTTTCTTT
NA	NA	TRBV3-1	13	TRBJ1-5	CASSQSPPQPQHF	TGTGCCAGCAGCCAATCACCCCCTCAGCCCCAGCATTTT
many	NA	TRBV29-1	13	TRBJ2-3	CSVDPQGSDTQYF	TGCAGCGTTGATCCCCAGGGGTCCGATACGCAGTATTTT
NA	NA	TRBV20-1	13	TRBJ1-5	CSAHSGKNQPQHF	TGCAGTGCTCACTCAGGGAAAAATCAGCCCCAGCATTTT
NA	NA	TRBV7-3	13	TRBJ2-5	CASSPGPRETQYF	TGTGCCAGCAGCCCTGGGCCAAGGGAGACCCAGTACTTC
NA	TRBD1	TRBV6-5	14	TRBJ2-7	CASRNRGQGYEQYF	TGTGCCAGCAGGAACAGGGGGCAGGGGTACGAGCAGTACTTC
many	NA	TRBV7-2	15	TRBJ2-5	CASSLDPGASKTQYF	TGTGCCAGCAGCTTAGATCCAGGCGCCTCAAAGACCCAGTACTTC
NA	NA	TRBV5-4	12	TRBJ2-2	CASSSPAGELFF	TGTGCCAGCAGCTCGCCGGCCGGGGAGCTGTTTTTT
many	TRBD1	TRBV5-1	15	TRBJ1-6	CASSAGTAHNSPLHF	TGCGCCAGCAGCGCCGGGACAGCACACAATTCACCCCTCCACTTT
NA	NA	TRBV5-4	12	TRBJ2-3	CASSPIGDTQYF	TGTGCCAGCAGCCCGATCGGGGATACGCAGTATTTT
many	TRBD2	TRBV28	13	TRBJ2-7	CASSLAGGGEQYF	TGTGCCAGCAGTTTGGCGGGGGGAGGCGAGCAGTACTTC
few	TRBD1	TRBV7-2	13	TRBJ2-5	CASSWTGRETQYF	TGTGCCAGCAGCTGGACAGGGAGGGAGACCCAGTACTTC
NA	NA	TRBV7-9	13	TRBJ2-5	CASSSGQRGTQYF	TGTGCCAGCAGCTCCGGACAGCGTGGGACCCAGTACTTC
few	NA	TRBV27	15	TRBJ2-1	CASSPEGGPYNEQFF	TGTGCCAGCAGTCCTGAGGGGGGACCCTACAATGAGCAGTTCTTC
many	NA	TRBV4-3	16	TRBJ1-2	CASSQDVGGTLAGYTF	TGCGCCAGCAGCCAAGATGTTGGGGGGACCCTCGCTGGCTACACCTTC
NA	TRBD2	TRBV20-1	15	TRBJ2-3	CSALRTSGGPDTQYF	TGCAGTGCACTTCGAACTAGCGGGGGTCCAGATACGCAGTATTTT
many	NA	TRBV7-2	14	TRBJ2-5	CASSLVAGALDQYF	TGTGCCAGCAGCTTAGTGGCGGGGGCCTTGGACCAGTACTTC
few	TRBD1	TRBV7-3	17	TRBJ1-5	CASSLDRGPSSNQPQHF	TGTGCCAGCAGCTTAGACAGGGGGCCATCAAGCAATCAGCCCCAGCATTTT
few	TRBD1	TRBV6-5	13	TRBJ1-1	CASTGGLGTEAFF	TGTGCCAGCACAGGGGGCTTGGGCACTGAAGCTTTCTTT
NA	NA	TRBV10-1	14	TRBJ1-6	CASSDGSYNSPLHF	TGCGCCAGCAGTGATGGCAGCTATAATTCACCCCTCCACTTT
NA	TRBD1	TRBV27	16	TRBJ1-5	CASRQNPRGVNQPQHF	TGTGCCAGCAGGCAAAATCCCAGGGGGGTGAATCAGCCCCAGCATTTT
NA	TRBD1	TRBV19	15	TRBJ2-1	CASSTRQGFRDEQFF	TGTGCCAGTAGTACCAGACAGGGCTTTCGGGATGAGCAGTTCTTC
many	TRBD1	TRBV28	13	TRBJ1-2	CASSSQGARGYTF	TGTGCCAGCAGTTCCCAGGGGGCTCGAGGCTACACCTTC
few	NA	TRBV7-9	23	TRBJ2-1	CASSLAAAVRGHTVPSSYNEQFF	TGTGCCAGCAGCTTAGCCGCTGCGGTTCGGGGACATACGGTCCCTAGCTCCTACAATGAGCAGTTCTTC
NA	TRBD1	TRBV6-5	14	TRBJ1-1	CASTRDRGNTEAFF	TGTGCCAGCACCCGGGACAGGGGGAACACTGAAGCTTTCTTT
many	NA	TRBV12-3/TRBV12-4	14	TRBJ1-2	CASSSPTGRYGYTF	TGTGCCAGCAGTTCCCCCACAGGACGCTATGGCTACACCTTC
few	NA	TRBV12-3/TRBV12-4	12	TRBJ1-5	CASSTNYQPQHF	TGTGCCAGCAGTACAAATTATCAGCCCCAGCATTTT
few	TRBD1	TRBV4-3	17	TRBJ1-6	CASSRNKGTGENSPLHF	TGCGCCAGCAGCCGAAATAAAGGGACAGGGGAAAATTCACCCCTCCACTTT
NA	NA	TRBV24-1	15	TRBJ1-1	CATSDLVKPGTEAFF	TGTGCCACCAGTGATTTGGTCAAGCCTGGCACTGAAGCTTTCTTT
few	TRBD1	TRBV12-3/TRBV12-4	14	TRBJ1-2	CASSIDRGPYGYTF	TGTGCCAGCAGTATTGACAGGGGCCCCTATGGCTACACCTTC
NA	NA	TRBV12-3/TRBV12-4	17	TRBJ2-2	CASSSGLGQGYTGELFF	TGTGCCAGCAGCTCCGGACTAGGGCAGGGGTACACCGGGGAGCTGTTTTTT
few	NA	TRBV9	13	TRBJ2-3	CASSALSGTSQYF	TGTGCCAGCAGCGCATTATCCGGGACATCGCAGTATTTT
few	TRBD1	TRBV5-1	13	TRBJ1-2	CASSSGTGEGYTF	TGCGCCAGCAGCTCCGGGACAGGGGAAGGCTACACCTTC
few	NA	TRBV6-5	12	TRBJ1-2	CASSYADYGYTF	TGTGCCAGCAGTTACGCAGACTATGGCTACACCTTC
NA	NA	TRBV10-3	15	TRBJ1-1	CAISPIGSQDTEAFF	TGTGCCATCAGCCCCATTGGGTCTCAAGACACTGAAGCTTTCTTT
many	NA	TRBV10-3	13	TRBJ1-2	CAISENPNYGYTF	TGTGCCATCAGTGAGAACCCTAACTATGGCTACACCTTC
NA	NA	TRBV3-1	13	TRBJ1-2	CASSQPPGEGYTF	TGTGCCAGCAGCCAACCGCCCGGGGAAGGCTACACCTTC
NA	NA	TRBV7-2	12	TRBJ2-7	CASSPDSGEQYF	TGTGCCAGCAGTCCGGACAGTGGGGAGCAGTACTTC
NA	TRBD2	TRBV9	14	TRBJ2-1	CASSVGGTRNEQFF	TGTGCCAGCAGCGTAGGGGGGACTAGAAATGAGCAGTTCTTC
many	NA	TRBV5-5	14	TRBJ1-5	CASSLGGANQPQHF	TGTGCCAGCAGCTTGGGAGGGGCAAATCAGCCCCAGCATTTT
NA	TRBD2	TRBV7-2	14	TRBJ2-3	CASSFTSGAHTQYF	TGTGCCAGCAGCTTTACTAGCGGGGCTCATACGCAGTATTTT
NA	NA	TRBV9	14	TRBJ1-6	CASSVDSVDSPLHF	TGTGCCAGCAGCGTAGACAGTGTCGATTCACCCCTCCACTTT
many	NA	TRBV7-2	12	TRBJ2-1	CASSFFANEQFF	TGTGCCAGCAGCTTTTTTGCCAATGAGCAGTTCTTC
NA	NA	TRBV28	14	TRBJ2-7	CASRRDGTSYEQYF	TGTGCCAGCAGAAGGGACGGGACCTCCTACGAGCAGTACTTC
NA	TRBD1	TRBV28	13	TRBJ1-1	CASMTGQGSEAFF	TGTGCCAGCATGACGGGACAGGGCTCTGAAGCTTTCTTT
few	TRBD2	TRBV9	15	TRBJ2-5	CASSVGLAGVETQYF	TGTGCCAGCAGCGTGGGACTAGCGGGGGTAGAGACCCAGTACTTC
NA	NA	TRBV29-1	12	TRBJ2-5	CSVALGQETQYF	TGCAGCGTTGCCTTGGGCCAAGAGACCCAGTACTTC
NA	NA	TRBV19	12	TRBJ1-5	CASSMIDQPQHF	TGTGCCAGTAGTATGATTGATCAGCCCCAGCATTTT
NA	NA	TRBV4-3	16	TRBJ2-6	CASSQDRDAGANVLTF	TGCGCCAGCAGCCAAGACAGGGATGCTGGGGCCAACGTCCTGACTTTC
many	NA	TRBV6-6	10	TRBJ1-1	CASSDREAFF	TGTGCCAGCAGTGACAGAGAAGCTTTCTTT
few	TRBD1	TRBV29-1	15	TRBJ2-7	CSVEDFGGQGVEQYF	TGCAGCGTTGAAGATTTTGGGGGACAGGGGGTCGAGCAGTACTTC
many	NA	TRBV12-3/TRBV12-4	14	TRBJ1-3	CASSLGGSGNTIYF	TGTGCCAGCAGTTTGGGGGGCTCTGGAAACACCATATATTTT
few	NA	TRBV18	14	TRBJ1-4	CASSPEGINEKLFF	TGTGCCAGCTCACCAGAGGGGATAAATGAAAAACTGTTTTTT
NA	NA	TRBV20-1	14	TRBJ2-7	CSAAGRREAYEQYF	TGCAGTGCCGCGGGCCGAAGGGAGGCCTACGAGCAGTACTTC